Sequencing of this T cell receptor (beta chain) was carried out in a study of STAT5B mutations in CD4+ large granular lymphocyte leukemia. The wider study: Among healthy controls, a particular HLA allele went with more CDR3 'QG' motifs.

The V end lost 2 bases, the J end lost 3 bases, and 12 bases lay between the germline ends. This CDR3 contains 15 residues. Germline V CDR1 and CDR2: MNHEY, SVGAGI. Method: immunoSEQ multiplex PCR; TCRdb's copy keeps in-frame clones and lacks some. The sample comprises 25,000 to 35,000 clones, 65% to 85% of which are singletons, and approximately 6.2% rests with the top ten. The origin of this receptor is a human donor in good health. The rearrangement uses TRBV6-5 and TRBJ2-3, with D tentatively TRBD2 (5 bases). The sequenced material came from CD4+ T cells from blood buffy coats. In nucleotides, the CDR3 is TGTGCCAGCAGTTACGCGGGTAGCCTTACAGATACGCAGTATTTT. Translated: CASSYAGSLTDTQYF.